These T cell receptor beta chains were read from a single sample in a study of cytomegalovirus exposure and HLA in healthy donors. Data came from immunoSEQ multiplex PCR; TCRdb stores just in-frame clones and leaves some out. The sample lists 140,000 or so clones; about a tenth were seen once. The sequenced material came from PBMCs. These receptors were collected from a male donor in good health and CMV-seronegative. Each CDR3 is given with its conserved first and last residue. A D gene is named only where the DNA matches it firmly. Size is omitted from some rows. Given values are once, few, many or a class for expanded clones.

size | J | D | V | length | CDR3 | DNA
few | TRBJ1-2 | TRBD1 | TRBV6-1 | 12 | CASTGQVKGYTF | TGTGCCAGCACCGGACAGGTCAAGGGCTACACCTTC
few | TRBJ1-5 | . | TRBV30 | 15 | CAWSLWGTPNQPQHF | TGTGCCTGGAGTCTGTGGGGGACACCCAATCAGCCCCAGCATTTT
few | TRBJ1-2 | TRBD1 | TRBV29-1 | 13 | CSVVTGTVYGYTF | TGCAGCGTCGTAACCGGGACAGTCTATGGCTACACCTTC
. | TRBJ1-4 | . | TRBV7-9 | 15 | CASSLRAGVGEKLFF | TGTGCCAGCAGCCTCCGGGCAGGGGTAGGAGAAAAACTGTTTTTT
few | TRBJ1-4 | . | TRBV4-1 | 17 | CASSQSGTASTNEKLFF | TGCGCCAGCAGCCAAAGCGGGACGGCTTCAACTAATGAAAAACTGTTTTTT
. | TRBJ2-5 | . | TRBV7-9 | 12 | CASSAGLETQYF | TGTGCCAGCAGCGCAGGGCTAGAGACCCAGTACTTC
few | TRBJ2-1 | . | TRBV28 | 14 | CASSFPDRDNEQFF | TGTGCCAGCAGTTTTCCGGACAGAGACAATGAGCAGTTCTTC
. | TRBJ1-2 | . | TRBV28 | 13 | CASSLSGIYGYTF | TGTGCCAGCAGTTTATCGGGGATCTATGGCTACACCTTC
few | TRBJ2-5 | TRBD2 | TRBV7-9 | 17 | CASSMTELLAGGETQYF | TGTGCCAGCAGTATGACTGAGCTACTAGCGGGAGGAGAGACCCAGTACTTC
few | TRBJ1-3 | . | TRBV7-8 | 16 | CASSSRVRGSGNTIYF | TGTGCCAGCAGCTCCCGGGTAAGGGGCTCTGGAAACACCATATATTTT
. | TRBJ2-7 | TRBD1 | TRBV6-1 | 16 | CASSERVGQRIYEQYF | TGTGCCAGCAGTGAAAGGGTGGGACAGAGGATATACGAGCAGTACTTC
few | TRBJ2-2 | . | TRBV21-1 | 15 | CASSKLAGGPGELFF | TGTGCCAGCAGCAAACTAGCGGGAGGGCCCGGGGAGCTGTTTTTT
. | TRBJ2-1 | TRBD2 | TRBV28 | 14 | CASTIAGGYNEQFF | TGTGCCAGCACCATAGCGGGGGGGTACAATGAGCAGTTCTTC
. | TRBJ2-5 | TRBD2 | TRBV9 | 14 | CASSAGTSRETQYF | TGTGCCAGCAGCGCCGGGACTAGCAGGGAGACCCAGTACTTC
few | TRBJ2-3 | TRBD1 | TRBV18 | 13 | CASSRDSADTQYF | TGTGCCAGCTCACGGGACAGTGCAGATACGCAGTATTTT
. | TRBJ1-2 | TRBD1 | TRBV7-9 | 15 | CASSRGQGALYGYTF | TGTGCCAGCAGCCGCGGACAGGGGGCCCTTTATGGCTACACCTTC
few | TRBJ1-2 | TRBD1 | TRBV5-1 | 15 | CASSSSPGQYYGYTF | TGCGCCAGCAGCTCGTCACCGGGACAGTACTATGGCTACACCTTC
. | TRBJ1-2 | . | TRBV23-1 | 18 | CASSQGGRGTSANYGYTF | TGCGCCAGCAGTCAAGGGGGGAGGGGGACTTCAGCTAACTATGGCTACACCTTC
. | TRBJ2-2 | TRBD1 | TRBV11-2 | 14 | CASSSMVDRGMMFF | TGTGCCAGCAGCTCCATGGTGGACAGGGGTATGATGTTTTTT
few | TRBJ1-1 | TRBD1 | TRBV6-5 | 14 | CASSSLGGGPEAFF | TGTGCCAGCAGTTCCCTCGGAGGGGGCCCTGAAGCTTTCTTT
. | TRBJ2-1 | . | TRBV6-1 | 15 | CASSHPGLEYNEQFF | TGTGCCAGCAGTCACCCAGGGTTAGAATACAATGAGCAGTTCTTC
few | TRBJ2-2 | . | TRBV10-3 | 15 | CAISESAGPTGELFF | TGTGCCATCAGTGAGTCAGCGGGTCCCACCGGGGAGCTGTTTTTT
few | TRBJ1-1 | . | TRBV5-1 | 14 | CASSLGGPLAEAFF | TGCGCCAGCAGCTTGGGGGGGCCTCTGGCTGAAGCTTTCTTT
few | TRBJ2-1 | TRBD1 | TRBV6-6 | 15 | CASTRGTGSYNEQFF | TGTGCCAGCACCCGAGGGACAGGTTCCTACAATGAGCAGTTCTTC
. | TRBJ2-2 | . | TRBV4-1 | 14 | CASSQDQDFGELFF | TGCGCCAGCAGCCAAGATCAGGATTTCGGGGAGCTGTTTTTT
. | TRBJ2-7 | TRBD1 | TRBV5-1 | 19 | CASSLAADRVSAKSYEQYF | TGCGCCAGCAGCTTGGCCGCGGACAGGGTCTCAGCGAAGTCCTACGAGCAGTACTTC
. | TRBJ2-6 | . | TRBV27 | 18 | CASSPKPPIAAGANVLTF | TGTGCCAGCAGTCCCAAACCCCCAATAGCGGCGGGGGCCAACGTCCTGACTTTC
. | TRBJ1-1 | . | TRBV10-3 | 16 | CAISERYAGSRAEAFF | TGTGCCATCAGTGAGCGATACGCAGGGTCCCGCGCTGAAGCTTTCTTT
. | TRBJ1-5 | . | TRBV6-1 | 14 | CASSEDPGYQPQHF | TGTGCCAGCAGTGAAGACCCGGGTTATCAGCCCCAGCATTTT
few | TRBJ1-5 | . | TRBV11-2 | 13 | CASSMAENQPQHF | TGTGCCAGCAGCATGGCAGAAAATCAGCCCCAGCATTTT
. | TRBJ2-7 | TRBD1 | TRBV18 | 15 | CASSPPGQGSYEQYF | TGTGCCAGCTCACCACCGGGACAGGGCTCCTACGAGCAGTACTTC
. | TRBJ1-2 | TRBD1 | TRBV4-2 | 15 | CASSQEDRATYGYTF | TGTGCCAGCAGCCAAGAGGACAGGGCCACCTATGGCTACACCTTC
. | TRBJ2-1 | TRBD1 | TRBV19 | 15 | CASSTGQGSRDEQFF | TGTGCCAGTAGCACGGGACAGGGGAGTAGGGATGAGCAGTTCTTC
few | TRBJ2-3 | TRBD2 | TRBV7-9 | 16 | CASSLTRWAGVDTQYF | TGTGCCAGCAGCTTAACCCGCTGGGCGGGGGTAGATACGCAGTATTTT
few | TRBJ2-3 | . | TRBV13 | 12 | CASSQSTDTQYF | TGTGCCAGCAGCCAGTCCACAGATACGCAGTATTTT
few | TRBJ2-7 | . | TRBV25-1 | 16 | CASSATPGKGHYEQYF | TGTGCCAGCAGTGCAACCCCAGGGAAAGGGCACTACGAGCAGTACTTC
few | TRBJ2-7 | TRBD2 | TRBV7-6 | 16 | CASSLGASGTSYEQYF | TGTGCCAGCAGCTTAGGGGCTAGCGGGACCTCCTACGAGCAGTACTTC
. | TRBJ1-3 | TRBD1 | TRBV4-1 | 15 | CASSQEGQGTNTIYF | TGCGCCAGCAGCCAAGAGGGACAGGGAACAAACACCATATATTTT
. | TRBJ2-3 | TRBD2 | TRBV5-6 | 15 | CASSFGREFTDTQYF | TGTGCCAGCAGCTTTGGGAGGGAGTTTACAGATACGCAGTATTTT
few | TRBJ2-1 | TRBD1 | TRBV19 | 17 | CASSIDRGTGSYNEQFF | TGTGCCAGTAGTATAGATCGGGGGACAGGCTCCTACAATGAGCAGTTCTTC
. | TRBJ1-6 | . | TRBV7-2 | 13 | CASSSTVNSPLHF | TGTGCCAGCAGCTCGACAGTTAATTCACCCCTCCACTTT